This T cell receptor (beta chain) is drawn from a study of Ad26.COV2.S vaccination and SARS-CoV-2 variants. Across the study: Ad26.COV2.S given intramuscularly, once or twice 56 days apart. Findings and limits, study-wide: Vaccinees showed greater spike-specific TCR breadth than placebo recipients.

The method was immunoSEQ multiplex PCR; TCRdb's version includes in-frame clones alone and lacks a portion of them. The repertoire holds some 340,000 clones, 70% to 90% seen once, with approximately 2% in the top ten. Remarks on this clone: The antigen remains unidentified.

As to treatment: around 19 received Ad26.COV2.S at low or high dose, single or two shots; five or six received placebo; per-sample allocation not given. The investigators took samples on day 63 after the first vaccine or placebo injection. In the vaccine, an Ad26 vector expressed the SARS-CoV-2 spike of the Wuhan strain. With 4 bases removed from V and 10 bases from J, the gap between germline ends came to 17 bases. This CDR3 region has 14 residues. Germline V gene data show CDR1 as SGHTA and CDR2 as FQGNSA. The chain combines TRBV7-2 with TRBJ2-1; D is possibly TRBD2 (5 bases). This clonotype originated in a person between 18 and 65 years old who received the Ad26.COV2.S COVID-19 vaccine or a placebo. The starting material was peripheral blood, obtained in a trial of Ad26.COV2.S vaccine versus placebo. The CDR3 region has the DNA TGTGCCAGCAGCTGGACGTTCCGGACTGCAGAGCAGTTCTTC. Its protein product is CASSWTFRTAEQFF. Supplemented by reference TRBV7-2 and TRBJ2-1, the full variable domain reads GAGVSQSPSNKVTEKGKDVELRCDPISGHTALYWYRQSLGQGLEFLIYFQGNSAPDKSGLPSDRFSAERTGGSVSTLTIQRTQQEDSAVYLCASSWTFRTAEQFFGPGTRLTVL.